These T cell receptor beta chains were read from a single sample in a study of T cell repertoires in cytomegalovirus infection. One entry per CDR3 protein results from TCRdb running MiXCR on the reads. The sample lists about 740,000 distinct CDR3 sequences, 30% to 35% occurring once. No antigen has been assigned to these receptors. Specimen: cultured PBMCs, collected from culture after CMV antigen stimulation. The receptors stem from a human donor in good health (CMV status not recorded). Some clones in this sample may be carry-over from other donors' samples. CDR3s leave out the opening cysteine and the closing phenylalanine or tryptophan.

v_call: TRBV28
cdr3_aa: ASRDGLQEAF

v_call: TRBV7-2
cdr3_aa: ASSLTGAVVSTDTQY

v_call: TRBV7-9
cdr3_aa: ASSLEYISRNEQF

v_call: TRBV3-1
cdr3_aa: ASSQEVAGETQY

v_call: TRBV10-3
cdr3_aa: AISESTSGYEQY

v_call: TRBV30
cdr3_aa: AWSEGGADTQY

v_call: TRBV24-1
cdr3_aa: ATVCPRGRVNTEAF

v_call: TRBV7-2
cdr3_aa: ASSTTEDYEQY

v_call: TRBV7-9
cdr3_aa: ASSLNRGKEAF

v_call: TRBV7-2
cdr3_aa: ASSEGGEDGYT

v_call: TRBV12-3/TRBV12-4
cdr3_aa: ASSHRGGGGYT

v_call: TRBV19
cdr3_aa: ASRSLAVNQPQH

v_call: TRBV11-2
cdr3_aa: ASSPFWSENTGELF